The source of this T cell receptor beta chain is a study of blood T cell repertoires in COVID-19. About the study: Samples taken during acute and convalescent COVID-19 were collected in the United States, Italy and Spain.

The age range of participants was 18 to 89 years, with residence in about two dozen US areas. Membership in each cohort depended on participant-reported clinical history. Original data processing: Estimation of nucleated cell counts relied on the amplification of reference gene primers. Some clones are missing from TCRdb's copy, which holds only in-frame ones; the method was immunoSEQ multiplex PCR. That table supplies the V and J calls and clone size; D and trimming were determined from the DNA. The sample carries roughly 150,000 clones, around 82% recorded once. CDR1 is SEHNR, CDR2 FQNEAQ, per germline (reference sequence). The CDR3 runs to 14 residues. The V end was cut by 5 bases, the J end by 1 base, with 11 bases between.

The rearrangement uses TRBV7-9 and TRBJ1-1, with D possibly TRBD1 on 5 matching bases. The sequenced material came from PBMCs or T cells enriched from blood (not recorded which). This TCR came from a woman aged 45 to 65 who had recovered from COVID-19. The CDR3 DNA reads TGTGCCAGCAGCCTGATGGGGGGGAACACTGAAGCTTTCTTT. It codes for CASSLMGGNTEAFF.